This TCR beta chain was found in a study of T cells after yellow fever vaccination. In TCRdb, the 5' RACE reads were re-called with MiXCR into one record per CDR3 protein. Of 500,000 to 650,000 distinct CDR3 sequences in the sample, 9% to 15% were seen once. The length of the CDR3 is 12 residues. Trimming took 2 bases from V and 5 from J, leaving 4 bases between them. Per the germline V gene, CDR1 is MDHEN and CDR2 is SYDVKM. The sequence was collected from a man aged 25-45 years who received the YFV17D yellow fever vaccine. The chain joins TRBV28 to TRBJ2-4, with unresolved D. Sequencing used PBMCs, obtained on the day of the yellow fever booster vaccination. The CDR3 coding sequence is TGTGCCAGCAGTTTAGGACAAAACATTCAGTACTTC. Translated: CASSLGQNIQYF.